Each of the 20 T cell receptor beta chains below was sequenced from the same sample in a study of beta chain features in type 1 diabetes. Every bit of the isolated RNA underwent reverse transcription, so sequencing read expressed TCRB transcripts. TCRdb keeps only in-frame clones here, not all; method: immunoSEQ multiplex PCR. The table shows approximately 470,000 clones, with around 30% occurring only once. Input material: naive CD4+ T cells from blood. The receptors were gathered from a man aged 18 to 29 in good health.

There are a few counts of this clone. The chain couples TRBV4-2 to TRBJ1-3; the D is unclear. CDR1 and CDR2 (germline): LGHNA, YNFKEQ. The V end lost 0 bases, the J end lost 0 bases, and 12 bases lay between the germline ends. The CDR3 sequence is 17 residues long. The CDR3 is CASSQDYQVGSGNTIYF. As DNA, the CDR3 is TGTGCCAGCAGCCAAGATTACCAGGTCGGCTCTGGAAACACCATATATTTT.

In the case of this clone: This specimen includes other DNA sequences encoding the same CDR3. The genes are TRBV2 and TRBJ1-1; D is uncertain. V lost 2 bases and J 1 base, leaving 2 bases between the germline ends. This CDR3 has 12 amino acids. Germline V gene lookup returns CDR1 SNHLY and CDR2 FYNNEI. The CDR3 DNA reads as TGTGCCAGCAGTGAACAGAACACTGAAGCTTTCTTT. Translating gives CASSEQNTEAFF.

A few counts support this clone. J is TRBJ1-1 and V is TRBV7-2; maybe TRBD1 (6 bases). Germline V gives CDR1 SGHTA, CDR2 FQGNSA. The V gene lost 2 bases and the J gene lost 7 bases, with 14 bases spanning the gap. This CDR3 has 14 residues. CDR3 residues: CASSLPIGGDEAFF. The CDR3 DNA sequence: TGTGCCAGCAGCTTACCTATCGGGGGCGATGAAGCTTTCTTT.

This clone came up a few times. The gene calls are TRBV29-1 and TRBJ2-7, with D hard to call. The germline V and J ends were trimmed by 6 bases and 2 bases, with 20 bases remaining between them. CDR1 and CDR2 (germline): SQVTM, ANQGSEA. The CDR3 has 15 amino acids. The CDR3 is CSVVYPGPLPYEQYF. The CDR3 DNA sequence: TGCAGCGTCGTTTACCCCGGGCCCCTTCCCTACGAGCAGTACTTC.

The chain has TRBV9 and TRBJ2-7; D unclear. Germline V gene data show CDR1 as SGDLS and CDR2 as YYNGEE. The CDR3 runs 13 residues. Deletions cut 4 bases from V and 4 bases from J, with 12 bases between. The CDR3 DNA follows: TGTGCCAGCAGCCCCCTTGGCCCTTACGAGCAGTACTTC. It codes for CASSPLGPYEQYF.

The V call is TRBV7-7, the J call TRBJ2-1, with 12 bases fitting TRBD2. Germline V gene data show CDR1 as SSHAT and CDR2 as FNYEAQ (reference sequence). The V and J ends lost 5 bases and 0 bases, in that order; junction bases with no gene match: 11. The CDR3 has 19 amino acids. The DNA of the CDR3 is TGTGCCAGCAGCCCACTCGTGCTAGCGGGAGGGTTCTCCTACAATGAGCAGTTCTTC. Translating it yields CASSPLVLAGGFSYNEQFF.

Here the CDR3 DNA reads TGTGCCAGCAGCTCAGGACGGCTGAACACCGGGGAGCTGTTTTTT. This gives the protein CASSSGRLNTGELFF. The genes are TRBV7-6 and TRBJ2-2, with no clear D. This CDR3 has 15 residues. Looked up from germline, CDR1 is SGHVS and CDR2 is FNYEAQ. V dropped 4 bases and J dropped 1 base, with 10 bases sitting between them. Full variable domain (missing parts from reference TRBV7-6 and TRBJ2-2): GAGVSQSPRYKVTKRGQDVALRCDPISGHVSLYWYRQALGQGPEFLTYFNYEAQQDKSGLPNDRFSAERPEGSISTLTIQRTEQRDSAMYRCASSSGRLNTGELFFGEGSRLTVL.

CDR3 sequence reads: CASSSTSRETQYF. Here the CDR3 DNA reads TGTGCCAGCAGCTCGACTAGCAGGGAGACCCAGTACTTC. V gene TRBV5-4 combines with J gene TRBJ2-5, with 7 bases matching TRBD2. CDR1 and CDR2 (germline): SGHNT, YYREEE (reference sequence). The CDR3 is made up of 13 amino acids. Unmatched junction bases numbered 4, after V lost 3 bases and J lost 5 bases.

This clone was counted between two and nine times. The J gene is TRBJ1-1, the V gene TRBV30, with D possibly being TRBD1 (6 bases). Germline CDR1 reads GTSNPN; CDR2 reads SVGIG (reference sequence). The CDR3 consists of 12 residues. The V and J ends lost 5 bases and 5 bases respectively, with 12 bases between them. This CDR3 is CAWGTLGTEAFF. For the CDR3, the DNA is TGTGCCTGGGGGACACTTGGGACTGAAGCTTTCTTT. Looking up the rest from reference TRBV30 and TRBJ1-1 gives the full variable domain: SQTIHQWPATLVQPVGSPLSLECTVEGTSNPNLYWYRQAAGRGLQLLFYSVGIGQISSEVPQNLSASRPQDRQFILSSKKLLLSDSGFYLCAWGTLGTEAFFGQGTRLTVV.

The chain combines TRBV19 with TRBJ1-5; 9 bases fit TRBD1. This CDR3 is built from 16 residues. The V gene's germline CDR1 is LNHDA and CDR2 SQIVND (reference sequence). Germline trimming cut 5 bases from V and 1 base from J; bases unmatched to any gene: 6. The CDR3 loop is CASSSSGTGSNQPQHF. The CDR3 region has the DNA TGTGCCAGTAGTTCCTCCGGGACAGGGAGCAATCAGCCCCAGCATTTT.

V is TRBV10-3 and J is TRBJ2-3; TRBD2 might be the D (5 bases). The germline V gene has CDR1 ENHRY and CDR2 SYGVKD. V was shortened by 7 bases and J by 2 bases, with 10 bases between the two germline ends. The CDR3 runs to 13 residues. The CDR3 DNA is TGTGCCATCATGGCTAGCAACACAGATACGCAGTATTTT. It encodes CAIMASNTDTQYF.

The sample holds a few counts of this clone. V usage is TRBV10-3 and J usage is TRBJ2-1; 7 bases match TRBD2. CDR1 ENHRY and CDR2 SYGVKD come from the germline V gene. This CDR3 spans 12 amino acids. Trimming at V came to 3 bases and at J to 10 bases, leaving 3 bases not matched to a gene. CDR3 protein: CAISEWGLEQFF. In DNA, the CDR3 is TGTGCCATCAGTGAATGGGGACTAGAGCAGTTCTTC.

The chain links TRBV4-2 to TRBJ2-7; D is uncertain. This CDR3 contains 12 residues. CDR1 LGHNA and CDR2 YNFKEQ come from the germline V gene. V was clipped by 1 base and J by 2 bases, with 3 bases between them. The CDR3 region is CASSQAPYEQYF. The CDR3, as DNA: TGTGCCAGCAGCCAAGCCCCCTACGAGCAGTACTTC.

This clone has a handful of counts. V usage is TRBV19 and J usage is TRBJ2-1; the match to TRBD2 covers 13 bases. Germline values: CDR1 LNHDA, CDR2 SQIVND (reference sequence). The CDR3 contains 15 residues. Trimming removed 5 bases from V and 8 bases from J; junction bases left unmatched: 6. CDR3 coding DNA: TGTGCCAGTAGTCGGACTAGCGGGAGTTGGCATGAGCAGTTCTTC. Translation gives CASSRTSGSWHEQFF.

This clone was counted only a few times. This chain connects TRBV18 to TRBJ2-7; 14 bases line up with TRBD2. The germline V gene encodes CDR1 KGHSH and CDR2 LQKENI. CDR3 length: 15 amino acids. After removal of 1 base from V and 6 bases from J, the junction contained 2 bases not matched to a gene. The CDR3 bases are TGTGCCAGCTCACCACTGGGACTAGCGGGAGTCGAGCAGTACTTC. Protein product: CASSPLGLAGVEQYF. Full variable domain (rest looked up from reference TRBV18 and TRBJ2-7): NAGVMQNPRHLVRRRGQEARLRCSPMKGHSHVYWYRQLPEEGLKFMVYLQKENIIDESGMPKERFSAEFPKEGPSILRIQQVVRGDSAAYFCASSPLGLAGVEQYFGPGTRLTVT.

The chain recombines TRBV29-1 with TRBJ2-3, with D possibly being TRBD1 (6 bases). V was trimmed by 6 bases and J by 4 bases, leaving 23 bases between them. There are 16 residues in the CDR3. Per germline, CDR1 SQVTM and CDR2 ANQGSEA. CDR3 sequence: CSVTAYYLGAPDTQYF. The CDR3 coding sequence is TGCAGCGTAACAGCTTACTACTTGGGGGCCCCAGATACGCAGTATTTT.

The chain employs TRBV5-1 and TRBJ2-5, with D possibly being TRBD1 (5 bases). V lost 0 bases and J 2 bases, leaving 8 bases between the germline ends. The CDR3 is 14 amino acids. Germline loops: CDR1 SGHRS, CDR2 YFSETQ. The DNA of the CDR3 is TGCGCCAGCAGCTTGGAGGGGCAGCAAGAGACCCAGTACTTC. It yields the protein CASSLEGQQETQYF.

The rearrangement links TRBV5-1 to TRBJ2-3; D call uncertain. CDR1 and CDR2 (germline): SGHRS, YFSETQ. V was cut by 0 bases and J by 6 bases, with 8 bases left in between. The CDR3 extends over 13 amino acids. The chain's CDR3 is CASSLGTEDTQYF. The CDR3 DNA follows: TGCGCCAGCAGCTTGGGTACAGAGGATACGCAGTATTTT. The full variable domain, its missing parts supplied by reference TRBV5-1 and TRBJ2-3, is KAGVTQTPRYLIKTRGQQVTLSCSPISGHRSVSWYQQTPGQGLQFLFEYFSETQRNKGNFPGRFSGRQFSNSRSEMNVSTLELGDSALYLCASSLGTEDTQYFGPGTRLTVL.

The V gene is TRBV30, the J gene TRBJ1-5; TRBD1 aligns across 7 bases. Germline trimming cut 0 bases from V and 9 bases from J; bases unmatched to any gene: 8. The CDR3 is made up of 14 amino acids. Germline CDR1 is GTSNPN and CDR2 is SVGIG (reference sequence). CDR3 sequence: CAWSVRAGGRPQHF. The CDR3 DNA sequence: TGTGCCTGGAGTGTACGTGCAGGGGGAAGGCCCCAGCATTTT.

In its sample, this clone was seen a few times. The chain couples TRBV7-9 to TRBJ1-5; tentative D call: TRBD1 (6 bases). V was cut by 5 bases and J by 1 base, with 12 bases left in between. CDR3 size: 15 residues. Germline V CDR1 and CDR2: SEHNR, FQNEAQ (reference sequence). The CDR3, as DNA: TGTGCCAGCAGCGAAGGACAGTTAAGCAATCAGCCCCAGCATTTT. This gives the protein CASSEGQLSNQPQHF. Full variable domain (missing parts from reference TRBV7-9 and TRBJ1-5): DTGVSQNPRHKITKRGQNVTFRCDPISEHNRLYWYRQTLGQGPEFLTYFQNEAQLEKSRLLSDRFSAERPKGSFSTLEIQRTEQGDSAMYLCASSEGQLSNQPQHFGDGTRLSIL.